This T cell receptor beta chain was retrieved from a study of technical replicates of blood from a few donors (dated by TCRdb to the late 2010s). Comment on this clone: What this receptor recognizes is not known. Base quality data are lacking; no much larger clone is found one base away.

Library creation used the immunoSEQ multiplex PCR assay. TCRdb retrieved this table from immuneACCESS and kept in-frame rearrangements only. Not all clones are present; in checked studies, unresolved V genes account for under half, and no reason is known for the remainder. The sample profile shows about 66,000 clones; 85% to 90% of them were found once. The ten largest clones add up to around 4.6% of the sample. This TCR came from a human donor in good health. Some clones in this sample may be carry-over from other donors' samples. The specimen sequenced was PBMCs.

The DNA is TGTGCCAGCAGCCGAGGACTGTATAGCAATCAGCCCCAGCATTTT. Translated, it gives CASSRGLYSNQPQHF. The V and J genes are TRBV7-2 and TRBJ1-5; the D gene cannot be resolved reliably. Spanning cysteine to phenylalanine, the CDR3 consists of 15 amino acids. Only the CDR3 DNA stays, 45 bases, in frame from base 1. V sheds 5 bases and J sheds 0 bases, leaving 11 bases between their ends. The germline V gene yields SGHTA for CDR1 and FQGNSA for CDR2.